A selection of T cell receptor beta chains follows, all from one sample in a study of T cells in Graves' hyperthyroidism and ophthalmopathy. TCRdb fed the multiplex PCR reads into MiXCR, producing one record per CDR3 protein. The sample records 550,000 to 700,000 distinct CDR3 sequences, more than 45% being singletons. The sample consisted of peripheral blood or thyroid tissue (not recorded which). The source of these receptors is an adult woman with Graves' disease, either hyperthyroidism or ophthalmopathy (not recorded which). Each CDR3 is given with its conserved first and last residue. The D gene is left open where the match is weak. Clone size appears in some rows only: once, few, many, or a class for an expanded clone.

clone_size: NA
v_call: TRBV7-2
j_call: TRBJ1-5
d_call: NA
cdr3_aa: CASSLAIGQPQHF
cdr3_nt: TGTGCCAGCAGCTTGGCCATAGGTCAGCCCCAGCATTTT

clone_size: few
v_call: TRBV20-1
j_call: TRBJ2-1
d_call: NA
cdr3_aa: CSARGGLNNEQFF
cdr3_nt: TGCAGTGCTAGAGGGGGACTTAACAATGAGCAGTTCTTC

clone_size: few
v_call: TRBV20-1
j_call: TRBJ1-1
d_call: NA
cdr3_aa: CSAWGIGMNTEAFF
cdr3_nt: TGCAGTGCTTGGGGTATTGGAATGAACACTGAAGCTTTCTTT

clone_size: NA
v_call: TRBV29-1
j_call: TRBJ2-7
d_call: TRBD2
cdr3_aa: CSKGLAVSYEQYF
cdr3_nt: TGCAGCAAGGGACTAGCGGTTTCCTACGAGCAGTACTTC

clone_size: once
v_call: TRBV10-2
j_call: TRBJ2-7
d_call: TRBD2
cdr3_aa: CASSESGEGPEYEQYF
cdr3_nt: TGCGCCAGCAGTGAGTCAGGGGAGGGACCTGAGTACGAGCAGTACTTC

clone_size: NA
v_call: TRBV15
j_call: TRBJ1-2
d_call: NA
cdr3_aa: CATSREDRGSSYGYTF
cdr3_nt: TGTGCCACCAGCAGAGAAGATCGGGGCAGTTCCTATGGCTACACCTTC

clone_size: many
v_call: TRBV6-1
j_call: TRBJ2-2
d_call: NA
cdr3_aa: CASNPVYYTGELFF
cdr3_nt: TGTGCCAGCAACCCAGTCTATTACACCGGGGAGCTGTTTTTT

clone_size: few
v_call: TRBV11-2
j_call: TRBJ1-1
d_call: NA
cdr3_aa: CASSLNRVRTEAFF
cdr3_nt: TGTGCCAGCAGCTTAAATCGGGTAAGAACTGAAGCTTTCTTT

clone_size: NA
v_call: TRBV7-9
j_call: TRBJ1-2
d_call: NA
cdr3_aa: CASSAGREGYTF
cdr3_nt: TGTGCCAGCAGCGCGGGGCGGGAGGGCTACACCTTC

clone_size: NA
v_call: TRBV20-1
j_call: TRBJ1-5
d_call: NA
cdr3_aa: CSAVKGGYYGYTFGSGKLQHF
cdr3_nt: NA

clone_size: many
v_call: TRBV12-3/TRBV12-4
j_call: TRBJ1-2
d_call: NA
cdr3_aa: CASSYGGGANYGYTF
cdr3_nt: TGTGCCAGCAGCTATGGTGGGGGTGCTAACTATGGCTACACCTTC

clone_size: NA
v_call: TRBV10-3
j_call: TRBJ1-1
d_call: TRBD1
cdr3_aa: CAISESTGVGVSEAFF
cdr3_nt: TGTGCCATCAGTGAGTCGACAGGGGTGGGCGTCTCAGAAGCTTTCTTT

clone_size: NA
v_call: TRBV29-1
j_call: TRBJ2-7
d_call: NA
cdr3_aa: CSVELGTSGEQYF
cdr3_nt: TGCAGCGTTGAACTCGGGACATCGGGCGAGCAGTACTTC

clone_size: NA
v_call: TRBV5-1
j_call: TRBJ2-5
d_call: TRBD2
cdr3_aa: CASSHTLAEQETQYF
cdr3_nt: TGCGCCAGCAGCCATACACTAGCGGAACAAGAGACCCAGTACTTC

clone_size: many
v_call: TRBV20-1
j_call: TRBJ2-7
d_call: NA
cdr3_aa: CSVGGHEQYF
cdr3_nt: TGCAGTGTAGGGGGACACGAGCAGTACTTC

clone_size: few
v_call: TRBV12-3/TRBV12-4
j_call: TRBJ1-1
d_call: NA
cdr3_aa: CASSPGFGEAFF
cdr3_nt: TGTGCCAGCAGTCCAGGGTTTGGGGAAGCTTTCTTT

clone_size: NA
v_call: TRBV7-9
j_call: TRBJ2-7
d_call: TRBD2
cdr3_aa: CASSLTSGRRHEQYF
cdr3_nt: TGTGCCAGCAGCTTGACTAGCGGCAGGCGGCACGAGCAGTACTTC

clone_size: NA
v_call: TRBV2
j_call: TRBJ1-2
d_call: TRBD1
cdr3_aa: CASKERTGRNNGYTF
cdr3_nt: TGTGCCAGCAAGGAAAGGACAGGACGTAACAATGGCTACACCTTC

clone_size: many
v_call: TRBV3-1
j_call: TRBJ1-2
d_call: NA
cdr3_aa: CASSQDWPGGYTF
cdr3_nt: TGTGCCAGCAGCCAAGACTGGCCGGGGGGCTACACCTTC

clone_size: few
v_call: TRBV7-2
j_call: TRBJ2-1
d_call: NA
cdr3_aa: CASSLVPGRGDEQFF
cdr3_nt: TGTGCCAGCAGCTTAGTTCCAGGGAGAGGAGATGAGCAGTTCTTC

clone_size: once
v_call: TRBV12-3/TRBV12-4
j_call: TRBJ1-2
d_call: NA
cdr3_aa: CASSVSGPKMGGYTF
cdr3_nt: TGTGCCAGCAGTGTATCGGGACCGAAGATGGGGGGCTACACCTTC

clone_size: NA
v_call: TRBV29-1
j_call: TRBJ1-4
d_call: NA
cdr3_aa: CSVEPPGGEKLFF
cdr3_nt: TGCAGCGTTGAACCCCCGGGGGGTGAAAAACTGTTTTTT

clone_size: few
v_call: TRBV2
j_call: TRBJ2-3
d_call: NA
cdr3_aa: CANLASSADTQYF
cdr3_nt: TGTGCCAACTTGGCCAGTTCTGCAGATACGCAGTATTTT

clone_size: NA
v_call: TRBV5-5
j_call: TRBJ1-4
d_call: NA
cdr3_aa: CASSLRPGADEKLFF
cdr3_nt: TGTGCCAGCAGCTTAAGGCCAGGGGCTGATGAAAAACTGTTTTTT

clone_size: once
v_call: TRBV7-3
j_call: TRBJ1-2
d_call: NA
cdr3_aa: CASSLDGGRYGYTF
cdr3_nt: TGTGCCAGCAGTTTGGATGGGGGCCGCTATGGCTACACCTTC

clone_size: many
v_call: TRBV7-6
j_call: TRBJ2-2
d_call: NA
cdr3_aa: CASSLEQGNTGELFF
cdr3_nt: TGTGCCAGCAGCTTAGAACAGGGGAACACCGGGGAGCTGTTTTTT

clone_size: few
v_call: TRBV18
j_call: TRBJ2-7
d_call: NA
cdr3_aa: CASSPPSATLQYF
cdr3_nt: TGTGCCAGCTCACCACCTAGTGCCACCCTCCAGTACTTC

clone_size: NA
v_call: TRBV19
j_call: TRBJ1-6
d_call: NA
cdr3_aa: CASSIAGATLHF
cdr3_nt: TGTGCCAGTAGTATAGCCGGGGCGACCCTCCACTTT

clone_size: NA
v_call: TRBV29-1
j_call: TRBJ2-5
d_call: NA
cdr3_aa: CSVCRGRETQYF
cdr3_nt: TGCAGCGTTTGCCGAGGGCGAGAGACCCAGTACTTC

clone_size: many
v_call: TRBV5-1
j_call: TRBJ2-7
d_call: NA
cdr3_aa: CASSPLSAYEQYF
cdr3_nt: TGCGCCAGCAGCCCGCTCTCGGCCTACGAGCAGTACTTC

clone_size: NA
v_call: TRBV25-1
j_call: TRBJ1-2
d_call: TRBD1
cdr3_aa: CASSAGTGFYGYTF
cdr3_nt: TGTGCCAGCAGTGCCGGGACAGGGTTCTATGGCTACACCTTC

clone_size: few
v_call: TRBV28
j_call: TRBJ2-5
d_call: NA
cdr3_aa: CASSSNRDEWETQYF
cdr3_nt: TGTGCCAGCAGTTCGAACAGGGACGAGTGGGAGACCCAGTACTTC

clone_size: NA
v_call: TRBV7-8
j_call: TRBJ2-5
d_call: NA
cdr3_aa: CASSSARVLIGSPQETQYF
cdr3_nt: TGTGCCAGCAGCTCTGCTAGGGTTCTGATAGGTTCACCTCAAGAGACCCAGTACTTC

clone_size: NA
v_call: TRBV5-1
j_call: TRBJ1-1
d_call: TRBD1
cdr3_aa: CASTSGTGTEAFF
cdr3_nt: TGCGCCAGCACCTCCGGGACAGGGACTGAAGCTTTCTTT

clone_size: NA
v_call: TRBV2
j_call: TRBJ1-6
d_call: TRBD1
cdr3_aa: CASRVDRGLESPLHF
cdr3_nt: TGTGCCAGCAGAGTGGACAGGGGATTGGAGTCACCCCTCCACTTT

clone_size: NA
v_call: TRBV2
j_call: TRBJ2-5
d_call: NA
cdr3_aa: CARRVLETQYF
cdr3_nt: TGTGCCAGAAGAGTTTTGGAGACCCAGTACTTC

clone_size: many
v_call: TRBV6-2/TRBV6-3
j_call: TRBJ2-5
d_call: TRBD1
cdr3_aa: CASSTGGERETQYF
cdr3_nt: TGTGCCAGCAGCACAGGGGGCGAACGAGAGACCCAGTACTTC

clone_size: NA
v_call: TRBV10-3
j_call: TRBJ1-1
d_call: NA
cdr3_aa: CAISDSLGTEAFF
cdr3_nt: TGTGCCATCAGTGATTCGTTGGGGACTGAAGCTTTCTTT

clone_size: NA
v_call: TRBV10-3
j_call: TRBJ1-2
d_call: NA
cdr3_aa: CAISATEGGYTF
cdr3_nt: TGTGCCATCAGTGCGACAGAGGGGGGCTACACCTTC

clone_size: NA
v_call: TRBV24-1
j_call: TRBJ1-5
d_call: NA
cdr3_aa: CATSSEVLNTGANQPQHF
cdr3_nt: TGTGCCACCAGTTCCGAGGTTTTGAACACCGGGGCAAATCAGCCCCAGCATTTT